Following are 8 T cell receptor beta chains from one sample sequenced in a study of blood T cells in healthy people across ages. Together with a sample-barcoded 5' primer, a J-beta primer mix was included in a second PCR lasting roughly 7 to 11 cycles. TCRdb itself ran the 5' RACE reads through MiXCR, one entry per CDR3 protein. The data contain roughly 730,000 distinct CDR3 sequences, around three fifths of them singletons. Sequencing input: blood. The origin of the receptors is a middle-aged man in good health.

This chain uses TRBV6-2 or TRBV6-3 with TRBJ2-7, with a possible D match to TRBD1 (6 bases). In germline, CDR1 is MNHEY, CDR2 SVGEGT. The CDR3 totals 15 residues. V shed 6 bases and J shed 2 bases, with 17 bases lying between them. The CDR3 sequence is CASSEYRDPTYEQYF. In nucleotides, the CDR3 is TGTGCCAGCAGCGAGTACAGGGACCCAACCTACGAGCAGTACTTC.

This chain uses TRBV29-1 with TRBJ2-6, with 7 bases matching TRBD1. The CDR3 has 14 residues. Trimming took 7 bases from V and 2 from J; bases not matched to a gene: 5. Germline V gives CDR1 SQVTM, CDR2 ANQGSEA. The DNA of the CDR3 is TGCAGCGCCATAGACAGGGCTGGGGCCAACGTCCTGACTTTC. This sequence encodes CSAIDRAGANVLTF.

The V call is TRBV10-3, the J call TRBJ2-5; 11 bases align to TRBD2. V shed 7 bases and J 3 bases; nucleotides not matched to a gene: 4. From germline, CDR1 is ENHRY and CDR2 SYGVKD. This CDR3 has 14 residues. The CDR3 DNA is TGTGCCATCACTAGCGGGAGGACCAAAGAGACCCAGTACTTC. This translates into CAITSGRTKETQYF.

The chain combines TRBV7-9 with TRBJ2-1, with D perhaps matching TRBD1 or TRBD2 (5 bases each). This CDR3 comprises 14 residues. The V gene's germline CDR1 is SEHNR and CDR2 FQNEAQ (reference sequence). Trimming cost V 5 bases and J 7 bases, with 15 bases left between them. The CDR3 sequence is CASSPWGRENEQFF. The CDR3 bases are TGTGCCAGCAGCCCATGGGGCAGGGAGAATGAGCAGTTCTTC.

V is TRBV4-3 and J is TRBJ1-1; a weak D match, TRBD1 (6 bases). The germline V gene encodes CDR1 LGHNA and CDR2 YSLEER. CDR3 length: 13 residues. V lost 6 bases, J lost 1 base, and 9 bases lay in between. This CDR3 is CASRKQGNTEAFF. The CDR3 nucleotides are TGCGCCAGCAGGAAACAGGGGAACACTGAAGCTTTCTTT.

The rearrangement joins TRBV12-3 or TRBV12-4 to TRBJ1-1; 8 nucleotides match TRBD1. CDR3 length: 14 amino acids. V gave up 6 bases and J gave up 4 bases; unmatched junction bases: 7. CDR3 nucleotides: TGTGCCAGCAGCGGACAGGGTGGGGTCACTGAAGCTTTCTTT. Protein: CASSGQGGVTEAFF.

A few counts support this clonotype. This rearrangement joins TRBV7-9 to TRBJ2-1; D is possibly TRBD2 (6 bases). Trimming stripped 6 bases from V and 5 bases from J, with 11 bases between. The CDR3 extends over 13 amino acids. The germline gives CDR1 SEHNR, CDR2 FQNEAQ (reference sequence). This CDR3 is CASSSIADNEQFF. The DNA for the CDR3 is TGTGCCAGCAGTTCGATAGCGGACAATGAGCAGTTCTTC.

The gene calls are TRBV2 and TRBJ2-7; 8 bases fit TRBD1. The CDR3 runs to 13 residues. The ends lost 11 bases at V and 4 bases at J; junction bases unmatched: 10. The germline CDR1 and CDR2 sequences are SNHLY and FYNNEI. The CDR3 spells CAVTGQGAYEQYF. For the CDR3, the DNA is TGTGCCGTCACTGGGCAGGGGGCTTACGAGCAGTACTTC.